This T cell receptor (beta chain) was sequenced during a study of read filtering for tumor transcriptome and immune sequencing (dated by TCRdb to 2018 to 2021). As for the study more broadly: Of the patients in the cohort, more than 16 were male and 11 to 15 were female, and their mean age was approximately 66 years, with a range of about 47 to 80. By revised international staging, roughly 8 patients were R-ISS I, some 17 were R-ISS II and roughly 7 were R-ISS III. Whole-transcriptome libraries were prepared with the TruSeq RNA Access Library Prep Kit after DNase treatment. Per sample, about 3.5 to 11 million TCR-region mapped reads were obtained with IR-seq, compared with only about 80 to 1,400 with RNA-seq. The study compared TCR repertoires from targeted immune repertoire sequencing and bulk whole-transcriptome sequencing run on the same bone marrow samples. One main goal was a read-filtering strategy for immune repertoire data, in particular deciding whether clonotypes backed by only one read should be removed.

A few counts support this clonotype. There is no known antigen for this receptor. Per-base qualities were not stored, and no clone one base away is much larger. The CDR3, cysteine through phenylalanine, is 16 amino acids long. Only CDR3 DNA remains: 48 bases, in frame from the first base. V is pruned by 3 bases and J by 6 bases, leaving 11 bases of the junction without a gene match. CDR1 DFQATT and CDR2 SNEGSKA are derived from the germline V gene (reference sequence). Results and caveats for the whole study, not just this receptor: The correlation between IR-seq and RNA-seq shared clonotype proportions was increased by removal of single-read clonotypes. The sorted CD138-negative fraction was not purified T cells but a mixed bone marrow immune population. Compared with RNA-seq, IR-seq captured clonotypes at much greater depth and more reliably, and a smaller IR-seq throughput was enough to identify most of the shared clonotypes. In IR-seq, single-read clonotypes were approximately 81% of clonotypes but 3% to 4% of total reads; in RNA-seq they were about 68% of clonotypes and 35% to 45% of reads.

Bone marrow was sampled from every patient at the time of active disease. Isolation of bone marrow mononuclear cells was performed by Ficoll-Hypaque density gradient centrifugation. Myeloma plasma cells were removed and CD138-negative cells were obtained by negative selection following labeling with CD138 magnetic microbeads on a MACS separator. Flow cytometry with CD138 antibodies on an Attune NxT was used to check how pure the isolated cells were. Total RNA was extracted using TRIzol reagent and was quantified on a NanoDrop spectrophotometer. Paired RNA-seq and IR-seq were performed on each patient's CD138-negative bone marrow sample. The Immunoverse kit was used to build TCR libraries from 400 ng RNA, with molecular barcoded adaptors covering alpha/delta and beta/gamma chains. TCR library preparation used the same RNA that went into transcriptome sequencing. Sequencing of the TCR libraries was done on an Illumina HiSeq 4000 with 2 x 150 cycles. The authors' analysis ran thus. TCR reads were aligned to human V, D, J and C references and assembled into CDR3 clonotypes with MiXCR, including quality filtering and error correction. The tcR package in R was used for analysis of clonotype counts and gene usage diversity. For inspection of raw mapping reads, RNA-seq reads were mapped by STAR aligner version 2.5.3a onto GRCh37 of the human genome. To test the effect of sequencing depth on detected clonotypes, IR-seq fastq files were randomly downsampled using Seqtk 1.3. TCRdb trimmed the raw reads at Q25, called clones with MiXCR and kept productive beta chains. One record per CDR3 amino acid sequence lists the most common genes and DNA. Clone size and V and J calls follow TCRdb, not the original study. Across this sample there are tens of thousands of distinct CDR3 sequences, with less than 20% seen only once. The ten largest clones add up to over 35% of the sample.

Sequencing was carried out using a population of CD138-negative cells sorted from bone marrow. The cell subset or site label corresponds to: bone marrow mononuclear cells depleted of CD138+ plasma/myeloma cells by negative magnetic selection. The chain links TRBV20-1 with TRBJ2-2; TRBD1 fits 9 bases in the junction. The origin of this receptor is a donor over 35 with multiple myeloma. The DNA sequence follows: TGCAGTGCTAGGGATACCGGGACAGGGCTTTCCGGGGAGCTGTTTTTT. This gives the protein CSARDTGTGLSGELFF.